This T cell receptor beta chain was identified in a study of shared clonotypes between healthy human individuals. Study in general: CD4 naive cells filled three plates per donor, CD4 memory three, CD8 naive two and CD8 memory one.

CDR1 is SGHVS, CDR2 FQNEAQ, per germline. Between the trimmed V and J ends, which lost 0 bases and 2 bases, there was a span of 12 bases. The CDR3 length is 16 residues. The run depth of the assay was deep. Produced via immunoSEQ multiplex PCR; TCRdb's table is partial and in-frame only. The table shows about 2 million clones, with around 96% occurring only once. Terminally differentiated effector memory CD45RA+ cells were excluded by CCR7 positive selection of CD45RO-negative cells. This receptor was obtained from a man between 18 and 29 years old in good health. Input material: naive CD8+ T cells sorted from blood. This chain uses TRBV7-8 with TRBJ2-3; D tentatively fits TRBD1 or TRBD2 (6 bases each). CDR3 bases: TGTGCCAGCAGCTTAGCGCTGGAGGGGGTCACAGATACGCAGTATTTT. Amino acid sequence: CASSLALEGVTDTQYF. The full variable domain, with the rest looked up from reference TRBV7-8 and TRBJ2-3, is GAGVSQSPRYKVAKRGQDVALRCDPISGHVSLFWYQQALGQGPEFLTYFQNEAQLDKSGLPSDRFFAERPEGSVSTLKIQRTQQEDSAVYLCASSLALEGVTDTQYFGPGTRLTVL.